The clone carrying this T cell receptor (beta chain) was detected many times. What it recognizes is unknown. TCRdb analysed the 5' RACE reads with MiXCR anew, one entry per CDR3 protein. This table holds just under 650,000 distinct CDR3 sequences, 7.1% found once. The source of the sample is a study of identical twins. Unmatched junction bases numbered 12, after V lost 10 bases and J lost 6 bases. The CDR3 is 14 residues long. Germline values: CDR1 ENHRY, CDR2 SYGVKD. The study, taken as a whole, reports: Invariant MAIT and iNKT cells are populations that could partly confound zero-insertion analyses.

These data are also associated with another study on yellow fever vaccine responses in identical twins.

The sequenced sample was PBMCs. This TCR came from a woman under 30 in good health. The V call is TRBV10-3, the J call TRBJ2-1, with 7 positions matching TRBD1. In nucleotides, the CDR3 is TGTGCCACCCCCAGGGGACAGAATACCAATGAGCAGTTCTTC. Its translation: CATPRGQNTNEQFF.